Following are 10 T cell receptor beta chains from one sample sequenced in a study of T cell changes during pregnancy in multiple sclerosis. Generated by immunoSEQ multiplex PCR, the TCRdb table keeps only in-frame clones and is missing some. This table holds about 23,000 clones, more than 75% found once. The sequenced sample was CD8+ T cells from peripheral blood mononuclear cells, obtained before pregnancy. All receptors derive from a female donor with multiple sclerosis, enrolled in a pregnancy study.

The rearrangement uses TRBV4-1 and TRBJ1-1; perhaps TRBD1 as D (5 bases). This CDR3 has 16 amino acids. Germline CDR1 reads MGHRA; CDR2 reads YSYEKL. V dropped 5 bases and J dropped 0 bases, with 16 bases sitting between them. In DNA form, the CDR3 reads TGCGCCAGCAGCTACCAAGGGGTGGTAATGAACACTGAAGCTTTCTTT. It encodes CASSYQGVVMNTEAFF.

The sample holds one count of this clone. One end of the junction does not line up with germline, which may come from a read error. The chain employs TRBV6-1 and TRBJ1-2, with a tentative D call TRBD1 (6 bases). The CDR3 is 13 amino acids. Germline assignment: CDR1 MNHNS and CDR2 SASEGT. CDR3 coding DNA: TGTGCCAGCAGGGAAGGACAGTCGGATGGCTACACCTTC. It yields the protein CASREGQSDGYTF.

V usage is TRBV6-4 and J usage is TRBJ2-5; D remains unclear. Trimming removed 5 bases at V and 2 bases at J, with 9 bases between. The CDR3 sequence is 13 residues long. Germline lookup yields CDR1 MRHNA and CDR2 SNTAGT. CDR3 sequence (DNA): TGTGCCAGCAGTCAACAGCAGCAAGAGACCCAGTACTTC. It specifies CASSQQQQETQYF.

The chain is built from TRBV7-9 and TRBJ2-7; D might be TRBD2 (5 bases). Germline V CDR1 and CDR2: SEHNR, FQNEAQ (reference sequence). The CDR3 is 14 residues long. Trimming took 5 bases from V and 2 from J, leaving 13 bases between them. This chain's CDR3 is CASSPFGGPYEQYF. CDR3 in DNA: TGTGCCAGCAGCCCCTTCGGAGGTCCCTACGAGCAGTACTTC.

V is TRBV5-4 and J is TRBJ2-1, with 8 bases aligning to TRBD2. The V gene end was trimmed by 4 bases and the J gene end by 9 bases; junction bases not matched to a gene: 9. CDR1 SGHNT and CDR2 YYREEE come from the germline V gene (reference sequence). The CDR3 is made up of 14 amino acids. The CDR3 protein is CASSVGLEFAEQFF. The CDR3, as DNA: TGTGCCAGCAGCGTGGGACTAGAATTTGCTGAGCAGTTCTTC.

The gene calls are TRBV7-6 and TRBJ2-1, with D hard to call. This CDR3 spans 15 amino acids. V dropped 5 bases and J dropped 2 bases, with 13 bases sitting between them. Germline V gene data show CDR1 as SGHVS and CDR2 as FNYEAQ. CDR3 bases: TGTGCCAGCAGCCCATCCCATGGCACCTACAATGAGCAGTTCTTC. Protein product: CASSPSHGTYNEQFF.

This clone counts as medium-sized. The J gene is TRBJ2-1, the V gene TRBV7-6, with TRBD2 as a possible D gene (6 bases). Trimming stripped 2 bases from V and 1 base from J, with 6 bases between. The CDR3 consists of 14 residues. In germline, CDR1 is SGHVS, CDR2 FNYEAQ. The CDR3: CASSLSGSYNEQFF. The CDR3 DNA follows: TGTGCCAGCAGCTTAAGCGGGTCCTACAATGAGCAGTTCTTC.

This clone was detected only once. The chain employs TRBV6-4 and TRBJ2-3; TRBD1 might be the D (5 bases). V shed 2 bases and J shed 4 bases, with 13 bases lying between them. Germline V gene data show CDR1 as MRHNA and CDR2 as SNTAGT. This CDR3 spans 15 amino acids. CDR3 DNA: TGTGCCAGCAGTGACGCGGCAGGGCGCGCAGATACGCAGTATTTT. The encoded protein is CASSDAAGRADTQYF.

The rearrangement joins TRBV7-9 to TRBJ1-2, with TRBD1 as a possible D gene (5 bases). The CDR3 has 14 amino acids. Germline V CDR1 and CDR2: SEHNR, FQNEAQ (reference sequence). V lost 6 bases and J lost 7, with 18 bases in between. The CDR3 nucleotides read TGTGCCAGCAGAAGGAGGGGTTTAAGGTCTGGCTACACCTTC. Translation gives CASRRRGLRSGYTF.

The chain carries TRBV4-2 and TRBJ2-7; 10 nucleotides agree with TRBD1. V trimming: 2 bases; J trimming: 2 bases; junction bases outside the gene matches: 3. The germline V gene has CDR1 LGHNA and CDR2 YNFKEQ. The CDR3 has 15 amino acids. In DNA form, the CDR3 reads TGTGCCAGCAGCCAAATCGGACAGGGGGCCTACGAGCAGTACTTC. Translating it yields CASSQIGQGAYEQYF.